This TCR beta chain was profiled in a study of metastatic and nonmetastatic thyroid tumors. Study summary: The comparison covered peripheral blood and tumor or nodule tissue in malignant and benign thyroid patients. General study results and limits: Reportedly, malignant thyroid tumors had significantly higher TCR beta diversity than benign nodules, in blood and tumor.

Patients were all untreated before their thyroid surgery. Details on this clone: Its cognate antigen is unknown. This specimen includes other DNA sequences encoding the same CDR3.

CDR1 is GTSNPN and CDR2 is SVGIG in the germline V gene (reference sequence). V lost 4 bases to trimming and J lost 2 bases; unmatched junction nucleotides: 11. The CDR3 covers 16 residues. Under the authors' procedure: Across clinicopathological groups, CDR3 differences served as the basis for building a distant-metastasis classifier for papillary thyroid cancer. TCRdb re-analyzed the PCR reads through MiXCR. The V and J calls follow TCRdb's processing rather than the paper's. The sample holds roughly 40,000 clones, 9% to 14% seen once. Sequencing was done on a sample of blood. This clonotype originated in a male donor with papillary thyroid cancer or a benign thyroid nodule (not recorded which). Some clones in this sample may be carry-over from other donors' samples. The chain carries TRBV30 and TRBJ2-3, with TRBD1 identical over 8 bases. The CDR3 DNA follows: TGTGCCTGGAACGCGATCACAGGGGGTTTCACAGATACGCAGTATTTT. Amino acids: CAWNAITGGFTDTQYF.